The T cell receptor (beta chain) under discussion was sequenced for a study of Graves' ophthalmopathy and Graves' hyperthyroidism. General study points: In blood appeared most of the expanded thyroid clonotypes whose frequency exceeded 0.001. Predictions made by the model for ophthalmopathy progression reached over 55% sensitivity and roughly 75% specificity.

From fresh peripheral blood, 8 to 10 ml in volume, the PBMCs were obtained. This clonotype was seen at least ten times. The antigen remains undetermined. V lost 8 bases to trimming and J lost 2 bases, with 12 bases between them. Germline V gene data show CDR1 as MNHNS and CDR2 as SASEGT. The CDR3 is made up of 13 amino acids. Beta-chain TCR CDR3 regions were amplified from RNA transcripts. An initial RT-PCR round employing HTBI primers preceded a second-round multiplex PCR. TCRdb reanalysed the multiplex PCR reads using MiXCR and keeps one entry per CDR3 protein. The data contain 350,000 to 450,000 distinct CDR3 sequences, around a fifth of them singletons.

The receptor comes from a woman aged 18-29 years with stable Graves' hyperthyroidism. The source material was peripheral blood. This chain links TRBV6-1 with TRBJ1-1, with D unclear. The CDR3 DNA reads as TGTGCCAGCCAATTCGGCCTAAACACTGAAGCTTTCTTT. This sequence encodes CASQFGLNTEAFF.